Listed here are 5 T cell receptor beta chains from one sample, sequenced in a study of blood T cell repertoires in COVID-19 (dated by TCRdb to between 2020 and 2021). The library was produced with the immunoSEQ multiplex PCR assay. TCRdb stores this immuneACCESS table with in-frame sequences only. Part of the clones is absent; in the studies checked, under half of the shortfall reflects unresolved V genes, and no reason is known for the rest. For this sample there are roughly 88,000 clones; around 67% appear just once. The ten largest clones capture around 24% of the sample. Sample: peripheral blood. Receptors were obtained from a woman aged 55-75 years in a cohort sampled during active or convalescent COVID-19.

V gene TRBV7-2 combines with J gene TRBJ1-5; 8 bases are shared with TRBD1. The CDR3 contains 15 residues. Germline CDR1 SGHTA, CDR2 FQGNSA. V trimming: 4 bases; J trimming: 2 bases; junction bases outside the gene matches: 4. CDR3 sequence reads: CASSSGTGRNQPQHF. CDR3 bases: TGTGCCAGCAGCTCCGGGACAGGCCGCAATCAGCCCCAGCATTTT. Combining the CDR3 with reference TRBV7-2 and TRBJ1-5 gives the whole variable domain GAGVSQSPSNKVTEKGKDVELRCDPISGHTALYWYRQSLGQGLEFLIYFQGNSAPDKSGLPSDRFSAERTGGSVSTLTIQRTQQEDSAVYLCASSSGTGRNQPQHFGDGTRLSIL.

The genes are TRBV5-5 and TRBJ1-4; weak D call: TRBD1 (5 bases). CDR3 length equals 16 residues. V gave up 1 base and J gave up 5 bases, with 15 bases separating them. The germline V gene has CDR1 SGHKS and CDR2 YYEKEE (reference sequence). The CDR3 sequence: CASSLSRQILNEKLFF. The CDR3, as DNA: TGTGCCAGCAGCTTGTCCCGACAGATACTAAATGAAAAACTGTTTTTT.

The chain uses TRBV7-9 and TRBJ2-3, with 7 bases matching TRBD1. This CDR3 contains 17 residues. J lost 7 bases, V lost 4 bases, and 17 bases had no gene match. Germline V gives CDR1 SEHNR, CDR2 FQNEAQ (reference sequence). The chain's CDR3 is CASSSRMGQNVNNTQYF. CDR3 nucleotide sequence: TGTGCCAGCAGCTCCCGCATGGGACAGAACGTTAATAATACGCAGTATTTT.

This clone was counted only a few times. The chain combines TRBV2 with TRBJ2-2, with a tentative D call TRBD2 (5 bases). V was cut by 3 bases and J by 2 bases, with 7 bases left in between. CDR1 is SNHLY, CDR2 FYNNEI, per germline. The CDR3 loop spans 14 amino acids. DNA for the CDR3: TGTGCCAGCAGTGAGGGGAGAAACACCGGGGAGCTGTTTTTT. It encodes CASSEGRNTGELFF.

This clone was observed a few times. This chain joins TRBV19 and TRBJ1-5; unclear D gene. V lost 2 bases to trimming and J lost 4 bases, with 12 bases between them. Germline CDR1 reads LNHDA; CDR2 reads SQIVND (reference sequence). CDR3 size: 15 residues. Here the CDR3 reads CASSISSTGNQPQHF. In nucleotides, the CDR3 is TGTGCCAGTAGTATATCGTCGACGGGTAATCAGCCCCAGCATTTT.